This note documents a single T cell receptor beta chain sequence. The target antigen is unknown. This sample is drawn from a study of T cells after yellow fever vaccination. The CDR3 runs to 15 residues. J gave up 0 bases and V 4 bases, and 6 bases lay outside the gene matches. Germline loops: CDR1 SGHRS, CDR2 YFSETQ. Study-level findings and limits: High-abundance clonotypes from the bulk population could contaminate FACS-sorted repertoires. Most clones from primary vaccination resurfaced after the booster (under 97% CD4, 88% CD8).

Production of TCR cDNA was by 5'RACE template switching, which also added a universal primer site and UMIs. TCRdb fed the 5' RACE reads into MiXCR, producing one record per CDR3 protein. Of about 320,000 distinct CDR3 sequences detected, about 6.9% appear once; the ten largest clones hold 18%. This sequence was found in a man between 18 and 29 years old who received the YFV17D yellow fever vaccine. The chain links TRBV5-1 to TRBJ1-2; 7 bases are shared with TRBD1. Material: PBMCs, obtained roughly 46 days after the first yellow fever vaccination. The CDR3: CASSPYRGPNYGYTF. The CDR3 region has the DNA TGCGCCAGCAGCCCGTACAGGGGTCCTAACTATGGCTACACCTTC. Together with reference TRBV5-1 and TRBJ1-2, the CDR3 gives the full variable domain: KAGVTQTPRYLIKTRGQQVTLSCSPISGHRSVSWYQQTPGQGLQFLFEYFSETQRNKGNFPGRFSGRQFSNSRSEMNVSTLELGDSALYLCASSPYRGPNYGYTFGSGTRLTVV.